This T cell receptor (beta chain) was documented in a study of blood T cells in healthy people across ages. Together with a sample-barcoded 5' primer, a J-beta primer mix was included in a second PCR lasting about 6 to 11 cycles. TCRdb reanalysed the 5' RACE reads using MiXCR and keeps one entry per CDR3 protein. The sample has over 450,000 distinct CDR3 sequences, approximately 25% seen once. V lost 3 bases and J lost 9; bases outside the gene matches: 10. The germline V gene encodes CDR1 LGHDT and CDR2 YNNKEL (reference sequence). CDR3 length equals 14 residues. The data were also submitted as part of a second study, on T cells of mothers and their children. Per that paper: Unrelated pairs and related pairs have their TCR recombination output shaped similarly by thymic selection.

The clonotype originates from a boy aged 5-17 years in good health. The sample comprised blood. This chain links TRBV3-1 with TRBJ2-7; 8 bases line up with TRBD2. CDR3 nucleotide sequence: TGTGCCAGCAGCCAGATCCGGGAGGGGTGGGCGCAGTACTTC. As protein: CASSQIREGWAQYF.